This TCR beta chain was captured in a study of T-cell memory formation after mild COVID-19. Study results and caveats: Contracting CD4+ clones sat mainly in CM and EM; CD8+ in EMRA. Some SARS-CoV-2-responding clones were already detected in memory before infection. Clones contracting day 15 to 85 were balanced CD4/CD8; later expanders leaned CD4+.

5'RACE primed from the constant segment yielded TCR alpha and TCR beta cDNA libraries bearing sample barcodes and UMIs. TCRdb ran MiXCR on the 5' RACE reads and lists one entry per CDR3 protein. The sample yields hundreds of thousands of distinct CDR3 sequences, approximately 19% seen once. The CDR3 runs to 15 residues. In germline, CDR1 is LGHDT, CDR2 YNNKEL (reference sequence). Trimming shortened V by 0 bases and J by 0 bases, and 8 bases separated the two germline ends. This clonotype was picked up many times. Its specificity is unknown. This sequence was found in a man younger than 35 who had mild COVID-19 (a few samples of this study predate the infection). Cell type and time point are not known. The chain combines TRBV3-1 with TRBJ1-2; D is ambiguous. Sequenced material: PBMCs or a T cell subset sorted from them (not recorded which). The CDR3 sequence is CASSQDEVPNYGYTF. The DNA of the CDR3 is TGTGCCAGCAGCCAAGATGAGGTACCTAACTATGGCTACACCTTC.